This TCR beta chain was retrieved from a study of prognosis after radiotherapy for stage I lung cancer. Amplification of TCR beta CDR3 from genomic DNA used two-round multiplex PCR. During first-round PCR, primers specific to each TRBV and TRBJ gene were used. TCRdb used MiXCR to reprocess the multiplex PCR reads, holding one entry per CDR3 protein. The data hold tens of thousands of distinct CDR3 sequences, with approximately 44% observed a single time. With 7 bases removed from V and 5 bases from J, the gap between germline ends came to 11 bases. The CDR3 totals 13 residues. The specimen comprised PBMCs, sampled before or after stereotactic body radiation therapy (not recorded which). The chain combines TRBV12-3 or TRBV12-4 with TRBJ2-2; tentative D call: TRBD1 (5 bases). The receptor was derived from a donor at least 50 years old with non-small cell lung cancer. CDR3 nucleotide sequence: TGTGCCAGCATTATACAGGAGACCGGGGAGCTGTTTTTT. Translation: CASIIQETGELFF.